Included here is one T cell receptor beta chain sequence, with context. The CDR3 spans 16 residues. Germline CDR1 is MNHNY and CDR2 is SVGAGI (reference sequence). The ends were cut back, 5 bases at V and 4 bases at J, with 20 bases in the middle. These data belong to a study of shared clonotypes between healthy human individuals. This table comes from immunoSEQ multiplex PCR, and its TCRdb copy is limited to in-frame clones, with some not included. The sample records fewer than 1.8 million clones, about 98.5% being singletons. This receptor was taken from a man younger than 45 in good health. The sequencing sample was made of naive CD4+ T cells sorted from blood. As to subset: CD45RA+ positively selected. The chain carries TRBV6-6 and TRBJ2-5; TRBD2 might be the D (7 bases). CDR3 sequence: CASSPRGAGTGETQYF. The CDR3 region has the DNA TGTGCCAGCAGTCCCCGGGGGGCAGGGACCGGAGAGACCCAGTACTTC.